The T cell receptor (beta chain) under discussion was sequenced for a study of blood T cell repertoires in COVID-19. Study context: Collection of acute and convalescent COVID-19 samples took place in the United States, Italy and Spain. In each case, the material was cDNA or gDNA derived from T cells, B-cell-depleted T cells, or PBMCs.

Germline assignment: CDR1 MGHRA and CDR2 YSYEKL. V shed 2 bases and J 4 bases; nucleotides not matched to a gene: 10. CDR3 length equals 16 residues. Those enrolled, adults aged roughly 18 to 100 years, came from about two dozen US areas. Researchers sorted participants into cohorts using their self-reported clinical history. Measured with immunoSEQ multiplex PCR; TCRdb has only the in-frame clones, and not every one. The table has 220,000 or so clones, 85% to 90% seen once. The sequence was obtained from a woman younger than 35 in a cohort exposed to, infected with or recovered from COVID-19 (not recorded which). The chain is built from TRBV4-1 and TRBJ1-2, with TRBD1 identical over 7 bases. Sample: PBMCs or T cells enriched from blood (not recorded which). CDR3 sequence reads: CASSQTNRGGGYGYTF. The CDR3 coding sequence is TGCGCCAGCAGCCAAACAAACAGGGGCGGCGGCTATGGCTACACCTTC.